This is a list of T cell receptor beta chains from one sample in a study of blood T cell repertoires in COVID-19. Assay: immunoSEQ multiplex PCR; the TCRdb copy retains only in-frame clones and omits some. The data show 70,000 to 75,000 clones, 88% seen once. Material for sequencing was peripheral blood. These receptors came from a human donor in a cohort sampled during active COVID-19. The CDR3 runs from the conserved cysteine through the conserved F or W. The D gene is left open where the match is weak. Clone size is not always given. Where it is, it says once, few, many or a class for expanded clones.

DNA | CDR3 | V | D | size | J
TGTGCCTGGGGTAGGGGAACGAACACAGATACGCAGTATTTT | CAWGRGTNTDTQYF | TRBV30 | . | . | TRBJ2-3
TGTGCCAGCAGCCGCTCCCGGGGGGGAAGAGAGACCCAGTACTTC | CASSRSRGGRETQYF | TRBV5-4 | TRBD2 | . | TRBJ2-5
TGTGCCAGCAGCCAAGAACTAGCGAACACAGATACGCAGTATTTT | CASSQELANTDTQYF | TRBV3-1/TRBV3-2 | TRBD2 | . | TRBJ2-3
TGTGCCAGCAGTGGACGAAGCGGGGGTGGAACAGATACGCAGTATTTT | CASSGRSGGGTDTQYF | TRBV6-1 | TRBD2 | . | TRBJ2-3
TGTGCCAGTACCCCCGGGATCCCCTATGGCTACACCTTC | CASTPGIPYGYTF | TRBV19 | . | . | TRBJ1-2
TGTGCCTGGAGTGGGGGACAGCTCTATGGCTACACCTTC | CAWSGGQLYGYTF | TRBV30 | TRBD1 | . | TRBJ1-2
TGCGCCAGCAGCTTCGGAGCGGATACGCAGTATTTT | CASSFGADTQYF | TRBV5-1 | . | . | TRBJ2-3
TGTGCCAGCAGCTCTCAGGGGCCGACCTATGGCTACACCTTC | CASSSQGPTYGYTF | TRBV28 | . | . | TRBJ1-2
TGTGCCAGCAGCTTACAGGGCCCTCTCTCTCTGGGAAACACCATATATTTT | CASSLQGPLSLGNTIYF | TRBV5-5 | . | . | TRBJ1-3
TGTGCCTGGAGATCCAGGGGACGTAGAGAGACCCAGTACTTC | CAWRSRGRRETQYF | TRBV30 | . | . | TRBJ2-5
TGTGCCAGCAGCCCTCAGTCAACTAATGAAAAACTGTTTTTT | CASSPQSTNEKLFF | TRBV7-2 | . | once | TRBJ1-4
TGTGCCATCAAGAGAGCTGGGGCCAACGTCCTGACTTTC | CAIKRAGANVLTF | TRBV10-3 | . | . | TRBJ2-6
TGTGCCAGCAGCCCGGGACTAGCGGTCTCCTACGAGCAGTACTTC | CASSPGLAVSYEQYF | TRBV3-1/TRBV3-2 | TRBD2 | . | TRBJ2-7
TGTGCCAGCAGCCCGGCGGGGCGGGGGGTCCACGAGCAGTACTTC | CASSPAGRGVHEQYF | TRBV5-4 | TRBD2 | . | TRBJ2-7
TGTGCCAGCAGCCAAGGGCCAGAGGGGGATCAGCCCCAGCATTTT | CASSQGPEGDQPQHF | TRBV5-4 | . | . | TRBJ1-5
TGTGCCAGCAGCTTGGAGGGGGCGGCCTACAATGAGCAGTTCTTC | CASSLEGAAYNEQFF | TRBV5-8 | TRBD1 | . | TRBJ2-1
TGTGCCAGCAGCTTAGAGGCAGGGGAAGAGACCCAGTACTTC | CASSLEAGEETQYF | TRBV7-9 | . | once | TRBJ2-5
TGTGCCAGCAGCCAAGGCGTGGGGGCCCAGCCCCAGCATTTT | CASSQGVGAQPQHF | TRBV4-2 | . | few | TRBJ1-5
TGTGCCAGCAGCGACAACTACGAGCAGTACTTC | CASSDNYEQYF | TRBV7-9 | . | . | TRBJ2-7
TGTGCCACCAGCAGAGATAGGGGGCCAGTTGGCTACACCTTC | CATSRDRGPVGYTF | TRBV15 | TRBD1 | . | TRBJ1-2
TGTGCCAGCAGCCAAGATCTGGCTACCTGGAGGTTCTTC | CASSQDLATWRFF | TRBV4-2 | . | . | TRBJ2-1
TGTGCCAGCAGCCAAGATATCGGGACTATGGGCACAGATACGCAGTATTTT | CASSQDIGTMGTDTQYF | TRBV3-1/TRBV3-2 | TRBD2 | . | TRBJ2-3
TGTGCCAGCAGCCAATTGGGAGAGACCTACGAGCAGTACTTC | CASSQLGETYEQYF | TRBV7-2 | . | . | TRBJ2-7
TGTGCCAGCAGCGAAAACAGGGAAGCTTACAATGAGCAGTTCTTC | CASSENREAYNEQFF | TRBV13 | . | few | TRBJ2-1
TGCGCCAGCAGCCATACTAGCGGGAGGTACCAAGAGACCCAGTACTTC | CASSHTSGRYQETQYF | TRBV4-1 | TRBD2 | . | TRBJ2-5
TGTGCAAGTCGCTATCCAATAGGGGTGGGGCTAGATACGCAGTATTTT | CASRYPIGVGLDTQYF | TRBV12-2 | . | . | TRBJ2-3